This TCR beta chain was retrieved from a study of tumor and adjacent non-tumor tissue in lung cancer. About the research overall: There were roughly 11 adenocarcinoma, a couple of squamous cell carcinoma and 1 small cell lung cancer cases.

The CDR3 extends over 16 amino acids. V lost 6 bases and J lost 2; bases outside the gene matches: 11. Germline V gene data show CDR1 as SGHNT and CDR2 as YENEEA. RNA was extracted from bulk tissue without any cell sorting. Chemotherapy-naive patients with new lung cancer underwent thoracic surgery in China, August–late 2014. Three rounds of nested PCR, following a modified ARM-PCR protocol, produced the TCRbeta library. TCRdb processed the multiplex PCR reads anew with MiXCR; each CDR3 protein has one entry. This table has about 85,000 distinct CDR3 sequences, more than 60% appearing once. This sequence was found in a man aged 65 to 79 with non-small cell lung cancer. Sequenced input: lung tumor tissue. The chain links TRBV11-3 to TRBJ2-3; 7 nucleotides line up with TRBD1. The CDR3 DNA is TGTGCCAGCAGTCTGGGACAGACAAAATACACAGATACGCAGTATTTT. This gives the protein CASSLGQTKYTDTQYF.